This is a list of T cell receptor beta chains from one sample in a study of blood T cell repertoires in COVID-19. Sequencing used immunoSEQ multiplex PCR; TCRdb keeps in-frame clones, though not all of them. The sample has 200,000 to 300,000 clones, around 80% seen once. Sequencing was done on a sample of peripheral blood. These receptors came from a man between 40 and 49 years old who had recovered from COVID-19. The CDR3 runs from the conserved cysteine through the conserved F or W. A D gene is named only where the DNA matches it firmly. Size is stated for part of the rows, as once, few or many counts, or as a class when the clone is expanded.

CASTGVLVEKLFF TGTGCCAGTACGGGGGTCCTTGTTGAAAAACTGTTTTTT - TRBJ1-4 TRBV19 -
CASSPRTGDAGNTIYF TGTGCCAGCAGCCCAAGGACAGGGGATGCTGGAAACACCATATATTTT TRBD1 TRBJ1-3 TRBV7-6 -
CASSDSTSNYGYTF TGTGCCAGCAGCGACTCCACATCTAACTATGGCTACACCTTC - TRBJ1-2 TRBV7-8 -
CSVTGTSTDTQYF TGCAGCGTGACAGGTACGAGCACAGATACGCAGTATTTT - TRBJ2-3 TRBV29-1 -
CASSWGQQMGGDTQYF TGTGCCAGCAGTTGGGGACAGCAGATGGGTGGAGATACGCAGTATTTT TRBD1 TRBJ2-3 TRBV27 -
CATCNWGQNTGELFF TGTGCCACCTGTAACTGGGGGCAGAACACCGGGGAGCTGTTTTTT - TRBJ2-2 TRBV19 -
CSVDVAGSWDEQFF TGCAGCGTTGACGTCGCGGGATCTTGGGATGAGCAGTTCTTC - TRBJ2-1 TRBV29-1 -
CSASTSGGAIYNEQFF TGCAGTGCTAGTACGAGCGGGGGGGCGATATACAATGAGCAGTTCTTC TRBD2 TRBJ2-1 TRBV20-1 -
CASSPLQQGIYGYTF TGTGCCAGCAGCCCTTTGCAACAGGGGATCTATGGCTACACCTTC TRBD1 TRBJ1-2 TRBV6-6 -
CASTLSGQLTEAFF TGCGCCAGCACCCTTAGTGGACAATTGACTGAAGCTTTCTTT - TRBJ1-1 TRBV5-1 -
CASSNPGVSGNTIYF TGTGCCAGCAGTAACCCGGGGGTCTCTGGAAACACCATATATTTT - TRBJ1-3 TRBV6-5 -
CASSPPGQARTDTQYF TGTGCCAGCTCACCACCAGGTCAGGCGCGCACAGATACGCAGTATTTT - TRBJ2-3 TRBV18 -
CASSPWTSGSSGTQYF TGCGCCAGCAGCCCCTGGACTAGCGGGAGTTCTGGTACGCAGTATTTT TRBD2 TRBJ2-3 TRBV5-1 -
CATSRRGQLSSSYEQYF TGTGCCACCAGCAGAAGAGGACAGCTATCGTCTTCCTACGAGCAGTACTTC - TRBJ2-7 TRBV15 -
CASSVERTGLSKGGYTF TGTGCCAGCAGCGTAGAGCGTACGGGACTCAGCAAAGGAGGCTACACCTTC - TRBJ1-2 TRBV2 -
CASSQPLSVEGNEKLFF TGCGCCAGCAGCCAACCCTTATCTGTGGAGGGTAATGAAAAACTGTTTTTT - TRBJ1-4 TRBV4-1 -
CASSPTASGANVLTF TGTGCCAGCAGTCCGACTGCCTCTGGGGCCAACGTCCTGACTTTC - TRBJ2-6 TRBV6-2/TRBV6-3 few
CASSLDGGTDYEQYF TGCGCCAGCAGCTTGGATGGGGGGACGGACTACGAGCAGTACTTC - TRBJ2-7 TRBV5-1 -
CASSTSVVRTDTQYF TGTGCCAGCAGCACTAGCGTTGTCCGCACAGATACGCAGTATTTT TRBD2 TRBJ2-3 TRBV7-6 once
CASSPQPQKIPQHF TGTGCCAGCAGCCCACAGCCCCAGAAAATCCCCCAGCATTTT - TRBJ1-5 TRBV7-8 -
CASSPSGSGGSHEQFF TGTGCCAGCAGCCCTAGCGGCAGCGGGGGGTCCCATGAGCAGTTCTTC TRBD2 TRBJ2-1 TRBV7-2 -
CASSYVPGQEAFF TGTGCCAGCAGTTACGTACCGGGACAGGAAGCTTTCTTT TRBD1 TRBJ1-1 TRBV6-5 -
CASSSSGTGDLYGYTF TGTGCCAGCAGCAGCTCCGGGACAGGGGACCTCTATGGCTACACCTTC TRBD1 TRBJ1-2 TRBV5-6 -
CASSRGTGARNEQFF TGCGCCAGCAGCCGAGGGACAGGGGCACGGAATGAGCAGTTCTTC TRBD1 TRBJ2-1 TRBV5-1 once
CASAQGPQQGNQPQHF TGCGCCAGCGCCCAGGGCCCCCAGCAGGGCAATCAGCCCCAGCATTTT - TRBJ1-5 TRBV5-1 -
CASSGGGSGPNYGYTF TGTGCCAGCAGTGGGGGGGGATCCGGGCCCAACTATGGCTACACCTTC - TRBJ1-2 TRBV28 -
CASSLQGGAANTEAFF TGTGCCAGCAGCTTACAAGGAGGGGCTGCGAACACTGAAGCTTTCTTT - TRBJ1-1 TRBV7-9 -
CASSTLEAGGMYEQYF TGTGCCAGTAGTACATTGGAGGCAGGGGGCATGTACGAGCAGTACTTC TRBD1 TRBJ2-7 TRBV19 few
CASSVGGVLTF TGTGCCAGCAGCGTAGGAGGCGTCCTGACTTTC - TRBJ2-6 TRBV9 once
CSVFNNEQFF TGCAGTGTTTTCAACAATGAGCAGTTCTTC - TRBJ2-1 TRBV20-1 once
CASSKARQGDDLNTEAFF TGTGCCAGCAGCAAAGCACGACAGGGGGATGATTTGAACACTGAAGCTTTCTTT - TRBJ1-1 TRBV21-1 -
CATSPNTALINEQFF TGTGCCACCAGTCCTAATACAGCCCTTATTAATGAGCAGTTCTTC - TRBJ2-1 TRBV24-1 -
CASSARASGSYEQYF TGTGCCAGCAGTGCCCGCGCTAGCGGGAGTTACGAGCAGTACTTC TRBD2 TRBJ2-7 TRBV2 -
CASSRNKQGREQYF TGTGCCAGCAGTCGAAATAAACAGGGGAGGGAGCAGTACTTC - TRBJ2-7 TRBV6-5 -
CASSESGSQTQYF TGCGCCAGCAGCGAGAGCGGGAGCCAGACCCAGTACTTC TRBD2 TRBJ2-5 TRBV5-1 -
CASSQDVAGRIYEQFF TGCGCCAGCAGCCAAGACGTAGCGGGAAGGATCTATGAGCAGTTCTTC TRBD2 TRBJ2-1 TRBV4-3 once
CASLWGGTEAFF TGTGCCTCACTCTGGGGGGGGACTGAAGCTTTCTTT - TRBJ1-1 TRBV30 once
CATSETPGGPYNEQFF TGTGCCACCAGCGAGACTCCGGGGGGCCCCTACAATGAGCAGTTCTTC - TRBJ2-1 TRBV15 -
CASSLGGVAGVQETQYF TGTGCCAGCAGCTTAGGAGGAGTAGCGGGGGTACAAGAGACCCAGTACTTC TRBD2 TRBJ2-5 TRBV11-3 -